This TCR beta chain appears in the sequencing data of a study of T cell repertoires in cytomegalovirus infection. Across the whole study: Recently identified HLA-C-restricted CMV epitopes were used, and well-studied HLA-B-restricted CMV epitopes were used as well. From public TCR beta signatures came an indication of both CMV infection and matching HLA type.

Regarding the study as a whole: Ex vivo, HLA-C-restricted CMV-specific TCR beta clonotypes prevailed over the rest of the response. The cumulative frequency of public TCR beta families distinguished individuals who carried CMV together with the relevant HLA.

V was clipped by 6 bases and J by 4 bases, with 12 bases between them. The CDR3 is 13 amino acids. MiXCR, applied by TCRdb to the reads, yields one record per CDR3 protein. The table records about 500,000 distinct CDR3 sequences, about 33% of them present only once. In this sample, this clonotype turned up a few times. The antigen is not known. The receptor's source is a human donor in good health (CMV status not recorded). Some clones in this sample may be carry-over from other donors' samples. The chain recombines TRBV12-3 or TRBV12-4 with TRBJ2-5; TRBD2 is a possible D gene (6 bases). Sequenced material: cultured PBMCs, taken from culture after CMV antigen stimulation. CDR3 residues: CASRRAGRETQYF. CDR3 coding DNA: TGTGCCAGCAGGAGGGCCGGGAGAGAGACCCAGTACTTC.